This entry features one T cell receptor beta chain sequence. Its antigen remains unidentified. The data stem from a study of human T cells and chemical hapten exposure. Findings and caveats of the study: There were significantly more large CDR3 similarity clusters among expanded TCRs than among controls.

Time point in this sample: patch test 3, about 24 weeks after DPC sensitization. Indicated treatment: therapeutic diphenylcyclopropenone sensitization with weekly scalp DPC. Germline values: CDR1 GTSNPN, CDR2 SVGIG (reference sequence). The CDR3 extends over 12 amino acids. Trimming pared 6 bases from V and 1 base from J, leaving 10 bases between. TCRdb recomputed calls from the RACE reads with MiXCR, one row per CDR3 protein. The table shows about 190,000 distinct CDR3 sequences, with under 25% occurring only once. This receptor was taken from a woman between 40 and 55 years old with alopecia areata. Some clones in this sample may be carry-over from other donors' samples. The V call is TRBV30, the J call TRBJ2-7, with a possible D match to TRBD2 (6 bases). The specimen comprised whole blood, sampled in connection with sensitization to the hapten diphenylcyclopropenone (DPC). CDR3 DNA: TGTGCCTGCGGGAGTTCTTCCTACGAGCAGTACTTC. Translation: CACGSSSYEQYF.